A selection of T cell receptor beta chains follows, all from one sample in a study of T-cell memory formation after mild COVID-19. Each CDR3 protein is one row after TCRdb ran MiXCR on the 5' RACE reads. The data contain approximately 300,000 distinct CDR3 sequences, roughly 21% of them singletons. Input material: PBMCs or a T cell subset sorted from them (not recorded which). The receptors were sampled from a man between 18 and 35 years old who had mild COVID-19 (a few samples of this study predate the infection). Cell type and time point are not known. Both conserved end residues are part of each CDR3. Fields, in order: J gene, V gene, clone size, D gene, CDR3 DNA, CDR3 protein. A D gene is named only where the DNA matches it firmly. Clone size appears in some rows only: once, few, many, or a class for an expanded clone.

j_gene: TRBJ2-1
v_gene: TRBV12-3/TRBV12-4
abundance: few
d_gene: TRBD2
CDR3nt: TGTGCCAGCAGTGGCTGGGGGACTAGCGGAAACAATGAGCAGTTCTTC
CDR3aa: CASSGWGTSGNNEQFF

j_gene: TRBJ2-3
v_gene: TRBV5-5
abundance: few
d_gene: NA
CDR3nt: TGTGCCAGCAGCCCGAATCCCACCCCTGATACGCAGTATTTT
CDR3aa: CASSPNPTPDTQYF

j_gene: TRBJ2-3
v_gene: TRBV20-1
abundance: few
d_gene: TRBD2
CDR3nt: TGCAGTGCTCGAAGTATGGGGCTAGCGGGGGTCTGGGATGGAGATACGCAGTATTTT
CDR3aa: CSARSMGLAGVWDGDTQYF

j_gene: TRBJ1-2
v_gene: TRBV15
abundance: NA
d_gene: TRBD1
CDR3nt: TGTGCCACCAGCAGGATCCCGGGACAGGGGAAATCGATGAATGGCTACACCTTC
CDR3aa: CATSRIPGQGKSMNGYTF

j_gene: TRBJ1-4
v_gene: TRBV6-2/TRBV6-3
abundance: few
d_gene: NA
CDR3nt: TGTGCCAGCAGTTACTCTTTCATAAAGCTTGGACGGCGGGATGAAAAACTGTTTTTT
CDR3aa: CASSYSFIKLGRRDEKLFF

j_gene: TRBJ2-3
v_gene: TRBV7-9
abundance: few
d_gene: NA
CDR3nt: TGTGCCAGCAGCTTCAGGGGGGGGTACACAGATACGCAGTATTTT
CDR3aa: CASSFRGGYTDTQYF

j_gene: TRBJ1-5
v_gene: TRBV7-2
abundance: few
d_gene: NA
CDR3nt: TGTGCCAGCAGCCAAACAGGGTTCGTAAGTCAGCCCCAGCATTTT
CDR3aa: CASSQTGFVSQPQHF

j_gene: TRBJ1-2
v_gene: TRBV11-1
abundance: NA
d_gene: NA
CDR3nt: TGTGCCAGCACCTCGTATCGGGGAGGCTACACCTTC
CDR3aa: CASTSYRGGYTF

j_gene: TRBJ1-4
v_gene: TRBV20-1
abundance: NA
d_gene: NA
CDR3nt: TGCAGTGCTAGGCACAGCCTGGAAAAACTGTTTTTT
CDR3aa: CSARHSLEKLFF

j_gene: TRBJ1-5
v_gene: TRBV5-5
abundance: NA
d_gene: TRBD1
CDR3nt: TGTGCCAGCAGCCGGATAGGACAGGGGACAAACCAGCCCCAGCATTTT
CDR3aa: CASSRIGQGTNQPQHF

j_gene: TRBJ2-7
v_gene: TRBV11-2
abundance: few
d_gene: TRBD2
CDR3nt: TGTGCCAGCAGCTTAGGACTAGCGGGGGGAGCCTACGAGCAGTACTTC
CDR3aa: CASSLGLAGGAYEQYF

j_gene: TRBJ1-1
v_gene: TRBV11-2
abundance: NA
d_gene: TRBD1
CDR3nt: TGTGCCAGCAGCCGACAGGGTTGGACTGAAGCTTTCTTT
CDR3aa: CASSRQGWTEAFF

j_gene: TRBJ1-2
v_gene: TRBV7-2
abundance: few
d_gene: TRBD1
CDR3nt: TGTGCCAGCGCACGACAGGGGGCGGACTATGGCTACACCTTC
CDR3aa: CASARQGADYGYTF

j_gene: TRBJ2-7
v_gene: TRBV6-5
abundance: few
d_gene: NA
CDR3nt: TGTGCCAGCAGTTACGCCAACTCCTACGAGCAGTACTTC
CDR3aa: CASSYANSYEQYF

j_gene: TRBJ1-1
v_gene: TRBV20-1
abundance: few
d_gene: NA
CDR3nt: TGCAGTGCTAGAGACAGGGTGAACACTGAAGCTTTCTTT
CDR3aa: CSARDRVNTEAFF

j_gene: TRBJ2-6
v_gene: TRBV7-6
abundance: NA
d_gene: NA
CDR3nt: TGTGCCAGCAGCTTATCGGGGGGCCGTGGGGCCAACGTCCTGACTTTC
CDR3aa: CASSLSGGRGANVLTF

j_gene: TRBJ2-5
v_gene: TRBV12-3/TRBV12-4
abundance: NA
d_gene: NA
CDR3nt: TGTGCCAGCGGGCCGGCTGGGGAGACCCAGTACTTC
CDR3aa: CASGPAGETQYF

j_gene: TRBJ2-5
v_gene: TRBV7-2
abundance: few
d_gene: NA
CDR3nt: TGTGCCAGCGGGACAAGGGGCAGAGAGACCCAGTACTTC
CDR3aa: CASGTRGRETQYF

j_gene: TRBJ1-2
v_gene: TRBV6-5
abundance: NA
d_gene: TRBD1
CDR3nt: TGTGCCAGCAGTTACTTCACAGGGGCCAACTATGGCTACACCTTC
CDR3aa: CASSYFTGANYGYTF

j_gene: TRBJ2-1
v_gene: TRBV2
abundance: few
d_gene: NA
CDR3nt: TGTGCCAGCGAGGCAATCCGGGACTCCTACAATGAGCAGTTCTTC
CDR3aa: CASEAIRDSYNEQFF

j_gene: TRBJ2-1
v_gene: TRBV6-1
abundance: few
d_gene: NA
CDR3nt: TGTGCCAGCAGCCAAACGACAGTAGGTGAGCAGTTCTTC
CDR3aa: CASSQTTVGEQFF

j_gene: TRBJ2-3
v_gene: TRBV4-3
abundance: NA
d_gene: NA
CDR3nt: TGCGCCAGCAGCCCTGGGCCCGGGGTTAGCACAGATACGCAGTATTTT
CDR3aa: CASSPGPGVSTDTQYF

j_gene: TRBJ2-7
v_gene: TRBV7-8
abundance: few
d_gene: NA
CDR3nt: TGTGCCAGCAGCTTAGAGCCCGGACCGAACTACGAGCAGTACTTC
CDR3aa: CASSLEPGPNYEQYF

j_gene: TRBJ1-1
v_gene: TRBV30
abundance: NA
d_gene: NA
CDR3nt: TGTGCCTGGAGTTTGACGGGGAACACTGAAGCTTTCTTT
CDR3aa: CAWSLTGNTEAFF

j_gene: TRBJ1-1
v_gene: TRBV18
abundance: NA
d_gene: NA
CDR3nt: TGTGCCAGCTCACCACCGAGGGGGGCCGGCACTGAAGCTTTCTTT
CDR3aa: CASSPPRGAGTEAFF

j_gene: TRBJ2-3
v_gene: TRBV5-1
abundance: NA
d_gene: NA
CDR3nt: TGCGCCAGCAGCTTATGGGGGGGGGCAGCAGATACGCAGTATTTT
CDR3aa: CASSLWGGAADTQYF

j_gene: TRBJ2-1
v_gene: TRBV12-5
abundance: NA
d_gene: TRBD2
CDR3nt: TGTGCTAGTGTAGCGGGGGGGTACAATGAGCAGTTCTTC
CDR3aa: CASVAGGYNEQFF

j_gene: TRBJ2-7
v_gene: TRBV9
abundance: few
d_gene: TRBD2
CDR3nt: TGTGCCAGCAGCGTAGAGGGGACTACCTCCTACGAGCAGTACTTC
CDR3aa: CASSVEGTTSYEQYF

j_gene: TRBJ2-3
v_gene: TRBV5-1
abundance: NA
d_gene: NA
CDR3nt: TGCGCCAGCAGCTCAGGGACCACAGTTTTGGATACGCAGTATTTT
CDR3aa: CASSSGTTVLDTQYF

j_gene: TRBJ1-5
v_gene: TRBV6-2/TRBV6-3
abundance: NA
d_gene: NA
CDR3nt: TGTGCCAGCAGTTCCCGGACGGTGAATAGCAATCAGCCCCAGCATTTT
CDR3aa: CASSSRTVNSNQPQHF